This T cell receptor beta chain was captured in a study of Graves' ophthalmopathy and Graves' hyperthyroidism. Remarks on this clonotype: Its specificity is not known.

Whole-study results and caveats: The model forecast ophthalmopathy progression, reaching roughly 65% sensitivity and about 72% specificity. Most clonotypes expanded in thyroid above 0.001 frequency were present in blood too.

RNA transcripts were the template, and TCR beta CDR3 regions were amplified from them. First-round RT-PCR with HTBI primers preceded a second-round multiplex PCR. Each CDR3 protein is one row after TCRdb ran MiXCR on the multiplex PCR reads. There are approximately 700,000 distinct CDR3 sequences in the sample; 40% occur only once, and approximately 43% lies in the top ten. The CDR3 totals 14 residues. The germline V gene has CDR1 ENHRY and CDR2 SYGVKD. The V gene lost 1 base and the J gene lost 0 bases, with 7 bases spanning the gap. The sequenced sample consisted of peripheral blood. The origin of this receptor is an adult man with Graves' ophthalmopathy. The gene calls are TRBV10-3 and TRBJ2-7; no clear D. As DNA, the CDR3 is TGTGCCATCAGTGAGTACTCGAGCTCCTACGAGCAGTACTTC. As protein: CAISEYSSSYEQYF.